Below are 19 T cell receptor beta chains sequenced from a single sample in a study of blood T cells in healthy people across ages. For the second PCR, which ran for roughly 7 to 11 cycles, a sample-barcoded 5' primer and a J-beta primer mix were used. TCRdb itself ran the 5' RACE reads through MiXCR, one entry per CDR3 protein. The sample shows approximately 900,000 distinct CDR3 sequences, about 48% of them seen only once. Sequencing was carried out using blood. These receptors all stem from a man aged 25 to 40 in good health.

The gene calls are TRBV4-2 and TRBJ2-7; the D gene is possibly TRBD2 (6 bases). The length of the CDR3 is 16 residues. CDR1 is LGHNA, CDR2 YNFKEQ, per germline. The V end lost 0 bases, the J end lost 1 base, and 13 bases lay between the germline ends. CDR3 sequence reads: CASSQDGTGLSYEQYF. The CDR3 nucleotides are TGTGCCAGCAGCCAAGATGGAACGGGACTTTCCTACGAGCAGTACTTC.

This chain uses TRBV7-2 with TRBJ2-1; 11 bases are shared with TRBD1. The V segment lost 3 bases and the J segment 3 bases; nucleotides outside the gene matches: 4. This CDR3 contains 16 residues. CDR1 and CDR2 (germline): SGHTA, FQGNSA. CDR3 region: CASSFTGTGGYNEQFF. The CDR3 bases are TGTGCCAGCAGCTTCACCGGGACAGGGGGCTACAATGAGCAGTTCTTC.

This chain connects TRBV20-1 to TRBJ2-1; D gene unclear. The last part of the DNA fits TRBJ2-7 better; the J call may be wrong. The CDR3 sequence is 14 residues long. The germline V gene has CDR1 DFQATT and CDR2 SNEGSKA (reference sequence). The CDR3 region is CSASPGGSYNEQYF. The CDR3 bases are TGCAGTGCTAGTCCAGGCGGCTCCTACAATGAGCAGTACTTC.

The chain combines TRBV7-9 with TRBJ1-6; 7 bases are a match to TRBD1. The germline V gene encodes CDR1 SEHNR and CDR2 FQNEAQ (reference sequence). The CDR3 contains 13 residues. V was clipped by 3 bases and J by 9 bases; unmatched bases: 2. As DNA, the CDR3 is TGTGCCAGCAGCTTGGGGACAGCTTCACCCCTCCACTTT. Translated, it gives CASSLGTASPLHF.

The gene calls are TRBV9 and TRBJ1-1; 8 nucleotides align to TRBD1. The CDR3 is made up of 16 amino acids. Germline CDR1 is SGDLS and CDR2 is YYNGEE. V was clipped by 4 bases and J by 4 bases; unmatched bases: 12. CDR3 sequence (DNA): TGTGCCAGCAGCCCACCGGACAGGGAAGTGATCACTGAAGCTTTCTTT. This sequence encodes CASSPPDREVITEAFF.

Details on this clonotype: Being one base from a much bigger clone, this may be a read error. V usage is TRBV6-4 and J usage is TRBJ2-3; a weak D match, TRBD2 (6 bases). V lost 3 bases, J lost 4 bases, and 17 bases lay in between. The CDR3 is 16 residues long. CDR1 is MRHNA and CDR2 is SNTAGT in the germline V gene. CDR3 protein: CASSDSTGGEADTQYF. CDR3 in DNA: TGTGCCAGCAGTGATTCGACTGGCGGGGAAGCAGATACGCAGTATTTT.

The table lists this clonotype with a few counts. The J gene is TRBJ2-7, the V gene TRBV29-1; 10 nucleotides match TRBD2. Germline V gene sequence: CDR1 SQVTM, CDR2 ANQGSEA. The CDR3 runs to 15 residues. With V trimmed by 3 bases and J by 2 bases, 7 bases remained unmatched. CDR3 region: CSVDDSSGGTYEQYF. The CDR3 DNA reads TGCAGCGTTGATGATTCTAGCGGGGGTACCTACGAGCAGTACTTC.

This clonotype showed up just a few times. CDR3 sequence reads: CASSQEGTNPTDTQYF. Written as DNA, the CDR3 is TGTGCCAGCAGCCAAGAGGGGACAAACCCCACAGATACGCAGTATTTT. The chain links TRBV3-1 to TRBJ2-3; a possible D gene is TRBD1 (6 bases). This CDR3 is built from 16 residues. Trimming stripped 0 bases from V and 2 bases from J, with 12 bases between. CDR1 is LGHDT, CDR2 YNNKEL, per germline (reference sequence).

CDR3 DNA: TGTGCCAGCAGCCCGGGGTCCCGATTGCAAGAGACCCAGTACTTC. This sequence encodes CASSPGSRLQETQYF. J is TRBJ2-5 and V is TRBV7-3; weak D call: TRBD2 (5 bases). Germline V lookup: CDR1 SGHTA, CDR2 FQGTGA. Trimming removed 5 bases from V and 2 bases from J, with 15 bases in between. The CDR3 contains 15 residues. Complete variable domain (other parts from reference TRBV7-3 and TRBJ2-5): GAGVSQTPSNKVTEKGKYVELRCDPISGHTALYWYRQSLGQGPEFLIYFQGTGAADDSGLPNDRFFAVRPEGSVSTLKIQRTERGDSAVYLCASSPGSRLQETQYFGPGTRLLVL.

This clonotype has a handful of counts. Written as DNA, the CDR3 is TGTGCCAGCAGCCATAATGGACTAGCGGGGGGGAATGAGCAGTTCTTC. Encoded protein: CASSHNGLAGGNEQFF. The V call is TRBV12-3 or TRBV12-4, the J call TRBJ2-1; TRBD2 matches 15 bases. The trim removed 6 bases at V and 7 bases at J, leaving 7 bases unmatched. This CDR3 is built from 16 residues.

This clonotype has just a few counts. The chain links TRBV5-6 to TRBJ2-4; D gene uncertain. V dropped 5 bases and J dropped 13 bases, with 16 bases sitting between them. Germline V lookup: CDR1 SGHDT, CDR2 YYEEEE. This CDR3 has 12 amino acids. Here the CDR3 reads CASSRFDAEQYF. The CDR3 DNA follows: TGTGCCAGCAGTCGATTCGACGCGGAGCAGTACTTC.

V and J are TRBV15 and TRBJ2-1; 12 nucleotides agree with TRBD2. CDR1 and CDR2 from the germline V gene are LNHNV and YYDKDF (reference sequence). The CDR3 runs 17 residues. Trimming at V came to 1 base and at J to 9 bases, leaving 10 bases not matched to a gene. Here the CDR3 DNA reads TGTGCCACCAGCAGAGGTTCTAGCGGGAGGGCGGCGGCTGAGCAGTTCTTC. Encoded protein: CATSRGSSGRAAAEQFF. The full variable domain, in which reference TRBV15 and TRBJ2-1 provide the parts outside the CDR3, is DAMVIQNPRYQVTQFGKPVTLSCSQTLNHNVMYWYQQKSSQAPKLLFHYYDKDFNNEADTPDNFQSRRPNTSFCFLDIRSPGLGDTAMYLCATSRGSSGRAAAEQFFGPGTRLTVL.

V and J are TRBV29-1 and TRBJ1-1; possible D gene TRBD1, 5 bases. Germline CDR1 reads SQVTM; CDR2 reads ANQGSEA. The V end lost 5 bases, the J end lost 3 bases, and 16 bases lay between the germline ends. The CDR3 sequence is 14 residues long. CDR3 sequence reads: CSVKAPLGDTEAFF. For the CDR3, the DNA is TGCAGCGTTAAGGCACCTCTGGGGGACACTGAAGCTTTCTTT.

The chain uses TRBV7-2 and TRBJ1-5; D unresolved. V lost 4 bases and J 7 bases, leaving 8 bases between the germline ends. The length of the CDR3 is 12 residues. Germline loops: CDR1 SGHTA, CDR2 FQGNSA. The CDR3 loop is CASSSPAQPQHF. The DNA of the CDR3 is TGTGCCAGCAGCTCCCCAGCACAGCCCCAGCATTTT.

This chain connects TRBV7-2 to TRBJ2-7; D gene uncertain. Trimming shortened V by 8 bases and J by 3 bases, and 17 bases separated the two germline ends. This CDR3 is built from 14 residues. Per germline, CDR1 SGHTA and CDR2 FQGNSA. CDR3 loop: CASLTDPTRYEQYF. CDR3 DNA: TGTGCCAGCCTAACCGACCCGACTCGCTACGAGCAGTACTTC.

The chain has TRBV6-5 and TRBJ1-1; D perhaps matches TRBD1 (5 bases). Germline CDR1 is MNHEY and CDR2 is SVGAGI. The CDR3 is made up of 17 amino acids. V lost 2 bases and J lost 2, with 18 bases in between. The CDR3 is CASSYRSRALPNTEAFF. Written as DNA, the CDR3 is TGTGCCAGCAGTTACCGGAGCAGGGCCCTTCCAAACACTGAAGCTTTCTTT.

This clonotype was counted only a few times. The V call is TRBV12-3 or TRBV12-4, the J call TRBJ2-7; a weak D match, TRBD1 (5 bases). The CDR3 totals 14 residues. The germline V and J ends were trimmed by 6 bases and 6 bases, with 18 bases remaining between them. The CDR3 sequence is CASSYGTGPPEQYF. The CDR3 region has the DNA TGTGCCAGCAGCTACGGAACAGGACCCCCCGAGCAGTACTTC.

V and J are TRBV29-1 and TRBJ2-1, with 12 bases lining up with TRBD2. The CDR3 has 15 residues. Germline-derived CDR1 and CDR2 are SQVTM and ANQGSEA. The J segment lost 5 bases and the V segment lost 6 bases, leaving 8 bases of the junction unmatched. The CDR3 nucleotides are TGCAGCGTCATGCGACTAGCGGGGGCAGACAATGAGCAGTTCTTC. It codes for CSVMRLAGADNEQFF.

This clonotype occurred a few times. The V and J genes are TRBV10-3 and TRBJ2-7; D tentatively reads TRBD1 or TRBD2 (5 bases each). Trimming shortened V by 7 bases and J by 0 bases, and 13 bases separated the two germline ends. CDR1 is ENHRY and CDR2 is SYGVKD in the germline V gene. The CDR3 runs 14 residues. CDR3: CAINRPGSSYEQYF. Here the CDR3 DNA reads TGTGCCATCAATCGGCCAGGGAGCTCCTACGAGCAGTACTTC.